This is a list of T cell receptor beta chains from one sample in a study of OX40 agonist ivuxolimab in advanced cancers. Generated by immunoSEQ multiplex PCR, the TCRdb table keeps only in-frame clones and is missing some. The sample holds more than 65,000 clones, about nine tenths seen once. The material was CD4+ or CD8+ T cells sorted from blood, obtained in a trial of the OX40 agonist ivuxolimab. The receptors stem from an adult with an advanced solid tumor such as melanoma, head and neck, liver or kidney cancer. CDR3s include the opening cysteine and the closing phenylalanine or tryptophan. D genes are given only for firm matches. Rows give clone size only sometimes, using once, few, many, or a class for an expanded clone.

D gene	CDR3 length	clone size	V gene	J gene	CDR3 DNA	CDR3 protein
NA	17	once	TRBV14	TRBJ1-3	TGTGCCAGCAGCCCCCGCACGACAGGACGCTCTGGAAACACCATATATTTT	CASSPRTTGRSGNTIYF
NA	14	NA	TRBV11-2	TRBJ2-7	TGTGCCAGCAGCCAGGCGGGGGCAACCTACGAGCAGTACTTC	CASSQAGATYEQYF
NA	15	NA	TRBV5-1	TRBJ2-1	TGCGCCAGCAGACAATCCGGGACAAGCTACAATGAGCAGTTCTTC	CASRQSGTSYNEQFF
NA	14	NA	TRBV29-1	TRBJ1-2	TGCAGCGCGTCCAGTATGGGGCGGAGGTCGGGCTACACCTTC	CSASSMGRRSGYTF
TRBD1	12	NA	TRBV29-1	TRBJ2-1	TGCAGCGTTAAACAGGGGGGCAATGAGCAGTTCTTC	CSVKQGGNEQFF
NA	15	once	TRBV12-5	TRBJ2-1	TGTGCTAGTGGTCAAACTCACGGGAGTGGAAATGAGCAGTTCTTC	CASGQTHGSGNEQFF
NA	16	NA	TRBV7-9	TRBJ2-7	TGTGCCAGCAGCCAGCTTTTGGAGGGAGCAGGGACGATGCGGTACTTC	CASSQLLEGAGTMRYF
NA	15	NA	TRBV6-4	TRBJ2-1	TGTGCCAGCAGTGACGAGCAGGGTGGGCTCAATGAGCAGTTCTTC	CASSDEQGGLNEQFF
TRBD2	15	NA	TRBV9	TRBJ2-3	TGTGCCAGCAGCGTTAGCGGGAGTAGGGCAGATACGCAGTATTTT	CASSVSGSRADTQYF
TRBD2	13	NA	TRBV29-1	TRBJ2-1	TGCAGCGGGGGACTAGCGGGAGCTGGTGAGCAGTTCTTC	CSGGLAGAGEQFF
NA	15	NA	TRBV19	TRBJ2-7	TGTGCCAGTAGTATCTCCAGGGAAGAACGCTACGAGCAGTACTTC	CASSISREERYEQYF
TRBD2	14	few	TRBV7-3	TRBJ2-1	TGTGCCAGCAGCTCCGGGACGGGGGGGAATGAGCAGTTCTTC	CASSSGTGGNEQFF
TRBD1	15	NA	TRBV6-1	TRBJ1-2	TGTGCCAGCAGTGGAGGTGTAGGGGGCGCCTATGGCTACACCTTC	CASSGGVGGAYGYTF
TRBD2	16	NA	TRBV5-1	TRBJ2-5	TGCGCCAGCAGCTTGGCCGGGACTAGAGGCGGAGAGACCCAGTACTTC	CASSLAGTRGGETQYF
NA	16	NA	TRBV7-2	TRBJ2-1	TGTGCCAGCAGCTTAGACTCCCGGGTATCCTACAATGAGCAGTTCTTC	CASSLDSRVSYNEQFF
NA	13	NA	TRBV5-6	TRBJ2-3	TGTGCCAGCAGCTACATTAACACAGATACGCAGTATTTT	CASSYINTDTQYF
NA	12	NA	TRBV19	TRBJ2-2	TGTGCCAGTAGTTCCTACACCGGGGAGCTGTTTTTT	CASSSYTGELFF
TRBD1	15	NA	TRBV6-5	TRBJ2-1	TGTGCCAGCAGTTCAACAGGGGGCGGCTACAATGAGCAGTTCTTC	CASSSTGGGYNEQFF
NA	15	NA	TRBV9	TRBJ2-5	TGTGCCAGCAATCGGGCCGGAGGGTGGCAAGAGACCCAGTACTTC	CASNRAGGWQETQYF
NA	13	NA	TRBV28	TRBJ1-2	TGTGCCAGCAGTCCGCCGGCTAACTATGGCTACACCTTC	CASSPPANYGYTF
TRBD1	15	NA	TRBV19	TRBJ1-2	TGTGCCAGTAGTGGGTCCCAGGGGGCGCTCTATGGCTACACCTTC	CASSGSQGALYGYTF
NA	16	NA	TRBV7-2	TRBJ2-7	TGTGCCAGCAGCCGGGTTCTTGGTGACCGCACCTACGAGCAGTACTTC	CASSRVLGDRTYEQYF
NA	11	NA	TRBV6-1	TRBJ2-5	TGTGCCAGCAGTGTTCTGGAGACCCAGTACTTC	CASSVLETQYF
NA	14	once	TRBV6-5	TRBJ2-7	TGTGCCAGCAGTTACGGGCCCGTCTCCTACGAGCAGTACTTC	CASSYGPVSYEQYF
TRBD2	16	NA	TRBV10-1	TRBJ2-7	TGCGCCAGCAGTGAGTCGATTAGCGGGATTCTTTACGAGCAGTACTTC	CASSESISGILYEQYF
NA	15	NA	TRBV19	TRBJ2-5	TGTGCCAGTAGTATAGCTGGGGGGTCCCAAGAGACCCAGTACTTC	CASSIAGGSQETQYF
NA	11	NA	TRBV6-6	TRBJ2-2	TGTGCCAGCAGTTACGTAGGGGAGCTGTTTTTT	CASSYVGELFF